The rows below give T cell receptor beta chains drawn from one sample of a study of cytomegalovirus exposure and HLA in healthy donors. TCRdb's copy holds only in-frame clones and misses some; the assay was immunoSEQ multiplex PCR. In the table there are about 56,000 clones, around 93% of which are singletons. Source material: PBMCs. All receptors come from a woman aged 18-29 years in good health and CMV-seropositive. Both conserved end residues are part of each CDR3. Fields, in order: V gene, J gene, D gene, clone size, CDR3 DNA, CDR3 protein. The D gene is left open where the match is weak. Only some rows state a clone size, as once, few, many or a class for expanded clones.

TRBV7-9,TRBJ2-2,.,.,TGTGCCAGCAGCCCACCCGGGAGGACAGCTAAGACCGGGGAGCTGTTTTTT,CASSPPGRTAKTGELFF
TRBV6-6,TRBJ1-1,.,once,TGTGCCAGCAGTTACAGAGATGGCACTGAAGCTTTCTTT,CASSYRDGTEAFF
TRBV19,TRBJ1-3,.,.,TGTGCCAGTAGTGACAGGTCTGCTGGAAACACCATATATTTT,CASSDRSAGNTIYF
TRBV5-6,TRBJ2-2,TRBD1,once,TGTGCCAGCAGCAAACGGACAGGGGCGGGCACCGGGGAGCTGTTTTTT,CASSKRTGAGTGELFF
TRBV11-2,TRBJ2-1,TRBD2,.,TGTGCCAGCAGCTCTTCTGTTTACGAGCGGGGGTACAATGAGCAGTTCTTC,CASSSSVYERGYNEQFF
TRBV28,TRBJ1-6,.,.,TGTGCCAGCAACTCTAGGGGGATTCGCTCCTATAATTCACCCCTCCACTTT,CASNSRGIRSYNSPLHF
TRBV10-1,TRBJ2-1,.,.,TGCGCTAGCATGTCAAACGGGGGCAATGAGCAGTTCTTC,CASMSNGGNEQFF
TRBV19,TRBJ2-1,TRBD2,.,TGTGCCAGTAGTGGCGGGGGGGCCCGGAATGAGCAGTTCTTC,CASSGGGARNEQFF
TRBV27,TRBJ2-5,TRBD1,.,TGTGCCAGCAGTTCGAGGACAGGGCGGGAGACCCAGTACTTC,CASSSRTGRETQYF
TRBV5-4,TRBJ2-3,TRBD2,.,TGTGCCAGCAGACTAGCGGGGGGGCTGGTAGATACGCAGTATTTT,CASRLAGGLVDTQYF
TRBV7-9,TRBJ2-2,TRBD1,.,TGTGCCAGCAGCCCCGGGACAGGGCGGGCGGACACCGGGGAGCTGTTTTTT,CASSPGTGRADTGELFF
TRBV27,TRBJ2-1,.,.,TGTGCCAGCAGTTTATTCCCGGGTGCCGCCTACAATGAGCAGTTCTTC,CASSLFPGAAYNEQFF
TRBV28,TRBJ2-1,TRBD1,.,TGTGCCAGCAGCCGCCACAGGGGTCGGTCCTACAATGAGCAGTTCTTC,CASSRHRGRSYNEQFF
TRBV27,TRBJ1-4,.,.,TGTGCCAGCAGCCGCACAGGGCCAACTAATGAAAAACTGTTTTTT,CASSRTGPTNEKLFF
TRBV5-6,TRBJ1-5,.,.,TGTGCCAGCAGCTTGATGGGGGCACAGCAGCCCCAGCATTTT,CASSLMGAQQPQHF
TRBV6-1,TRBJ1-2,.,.,TGTGCCAGCAGTCAGACAGTCTATGGCTACACCTTC,CASSQTVYGYTF
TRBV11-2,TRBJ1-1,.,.,TGTGCCAGCAGCTTAGGGAGGGGTGGAACTGAAGCTTTCTTT,CASSLGRGGTEAFF
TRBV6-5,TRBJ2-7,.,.,TGTGCCAGCAGTCGACAGGTGGCCTACGAGCAGTACTTC,CASSRQVAYEQYF
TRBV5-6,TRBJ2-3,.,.,TGTGCCAGCAGCTTCAAATCAGCAGGGGTGGCAGATACGCAGTATTTT,CASSFKSAGVADTQYF
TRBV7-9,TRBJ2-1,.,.,TGTGCCAGCAGCTTAGCGATGGGCCCTCCCCATGAGCAGTTCTTC,CASSLAMGPPHEQFF
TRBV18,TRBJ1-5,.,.,TGTGCCAGCTCGCGTTGGGGCAGCAATCAGCCCCAGCATTTT,CASSRWGSNQPQHF
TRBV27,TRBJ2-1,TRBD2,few,TGTGCCAGCAGTTCCCAATTTCGGACTAGCGGGGCCTACAATGAGCAGTTCTTC,CASSSQFRTSGAYNEQFF
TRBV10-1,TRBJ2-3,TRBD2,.,TGCGCCAGCAGCCCTGGACTAGCGGCTAGCACAGATACGCAGTATTTT,CASSPGLAASTDTQYF
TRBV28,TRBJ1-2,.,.,TGTGCCAGCAGTTTAAATCCGAGTAACTATGGCTACACCTTC,CASSLNPSNYGYTF
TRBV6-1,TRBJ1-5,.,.,TGTGCCAGCAGTGACGGGACTTACGACGGATATAGCAATCAGCCCCAGCATTTT,CASSDGTYDGYSNQPQHF
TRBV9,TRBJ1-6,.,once,TGTGCCAGCAGCGTAGGGAGGGCCACCTCATATAATTCACCCCTCCACTTT,CASSVGRATSYNSPLHF
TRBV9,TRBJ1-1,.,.,TGTGCCAGCAGCGTAGCGGAGACGGCTGAAGCTTTCTTT,CASSVAETAEAFF
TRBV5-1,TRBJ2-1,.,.,TGCGCCAGCAGCCCCGCGGGTGGGGGGATGAATGAGCAGTTCTTC,CASSPAGGGMNEQFF
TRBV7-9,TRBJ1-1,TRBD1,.,TGTGCCAGCAGCTCCCGACCACAGGGGGTGAACACTGAAGCTTTCTTT,CASSSRPQGVNTEAFF
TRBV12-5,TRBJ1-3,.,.,TGTGCTAGTGGTTTGCCCCCGACACCTCGGAGGTCTGGAAACACCATATATTTT,CASGLPPTPRRSGNTIYF
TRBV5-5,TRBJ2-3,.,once,TGTGCCAGCACCCGATTGCTAGTTTTGATGGATACGCAGTATTTT,CASTRLLVLMDTQYF
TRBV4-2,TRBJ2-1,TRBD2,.,TGTGCCAGCAGCCAAAGGACTAGCGGGTCCTACAATGAGCAGTTCTTC,CASSQRTSGSYNEQFF
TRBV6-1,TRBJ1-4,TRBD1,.,TGTGCCAGCAGTGTAGGTCAGGGGGCAACTAATGAAAAACTGTTTTTT,CASSVGQGATNEKLFF
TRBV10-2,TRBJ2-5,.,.,TGCGCCAGCAGTAGGACCGGGGGTAGTGGAGAGACCCAGTACTTC,CASSRTGGSGETQYF
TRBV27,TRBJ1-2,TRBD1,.,TGTGCCAGTTTCAAAGATGGGACAGGGGGCTATTTGATAGGTGGCTACACCTTC,CASFKDGTGGYLIGGYTF
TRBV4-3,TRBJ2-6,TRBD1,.,TGCGCCAGCAGCCAAGAGACAGGGGGGGCTCCTGGGGCCAACGTCCTGACTTTC,CASSQETGGAPGANVLTF
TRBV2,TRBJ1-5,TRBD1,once,TGTGCCAGCCTGCCGGGACAGTATAGCAATCAGCCCCAGCATTTT,CASLPGQYSNQPQHF